This T cell receptor (beta chain) was captured in a study of T cell repertoires in cytomegalovirus infection. In the study overall: Peptides in the study included HLA-C-restricted and HLA-B-restricted CMV epitopes. CMV infection plus the matching HLA type was flagged by public TCR beta signatures.

This clonotype was observed a handful of times. Its antigen is still unknown. One entry per CDR3 protein results from TCRdb running MiXCR on the reads. This table holds approximately 1,000,000 distinct CDR3 sequences, 31% found once. Trimming removed 7 bases from V and 4 bases from J, with 14 bases in between. The germline gives CDR1 MNHEY, CDR2 SVGEGT. This CDR3 spans 14 amino acids. Regarding the study as a whole: CMV carriers with the relevant HLA were identified by cumulative public TCR beta family frequency.

V and J are TRBV6-2 or TRBV6-3 and TRBJ2-1; D might be TRBD2 (5 bases). This TCR was recovered from a human donor in good health (CMV status not recorded). Some clones in this sample may be carry-over from other donors' samples. Source: cultured CD8+ T cells from PBMCs, taken from culture after CMV antigen stimulation. CDR3 bases: TGTGCCAGCAACGAAGAAACGGGGTACAATGAGCAGTTCTTC. This codes for CASNEETGYNEQFF.